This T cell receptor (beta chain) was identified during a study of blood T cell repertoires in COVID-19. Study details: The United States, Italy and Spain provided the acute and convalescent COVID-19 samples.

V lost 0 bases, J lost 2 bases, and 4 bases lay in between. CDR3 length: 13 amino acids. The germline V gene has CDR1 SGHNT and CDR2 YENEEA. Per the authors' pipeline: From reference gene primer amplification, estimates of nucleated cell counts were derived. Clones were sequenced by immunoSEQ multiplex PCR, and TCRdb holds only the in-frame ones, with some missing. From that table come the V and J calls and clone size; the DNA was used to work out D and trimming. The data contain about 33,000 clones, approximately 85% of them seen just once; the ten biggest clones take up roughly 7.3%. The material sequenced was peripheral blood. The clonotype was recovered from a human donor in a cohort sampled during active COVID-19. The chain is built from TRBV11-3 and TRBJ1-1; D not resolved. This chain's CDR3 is CASSLDLNTEAFF. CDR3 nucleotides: TGTGCCAGCAGCTTAGACCTAAACACTGAAGCTTTCTTT.